The 21 T cell receptor beta chains given below trace back to one sample, sequenced in a study of vaccination effects on CD4 cells after COVID-19. Antigens for these TCRs are unknown. ViraFEST used viral peptide pools to expand antigen-specific CD4+ T cells before sequencing. Cells that had been cultured for 9 to 10 days were the source of isolated CD4+ T cells. This table comes from immunoSEQ multiplex PCR, and its TCRdb copy is limited to in-frame clones, with some not included. The repertoire includes more than 50,000 clones, roughly 76% of them detected once, and under 3% sits in the top ten. Specimen: CD4+ T cells from PBMCs cultured with HCoV-229E spike peptides, collected before COVID-19 vaccination. Receptor source: a human donor who received a COVID-19 vaccine.

The chain carries TRBV7-9 and TRBJ2-2, with TRBD1 matching over 10 bases. The CDR3 has 16 residues. The V gene's germline CDR1 is SEHNR and CDR2 FQNEAQ (reference sequence). Trimming removed 1 base from V and 4 bases from J; junction bases left unmatched: 3. CDR3 sequence reads: CASSLGTGGSTGELFF. The CDR3, as DNA: TGTGCCAGCAGCTTAGGGACAGGGGGATCCACCGGGGAGCTGTTTTTT.

The rearrangement uses TRBV5-5 and TRBJ1-5; 11 bases align to TRBD1. The CDR3 covers 20 residues. V was pared by 4 bases and J by 6 bases, with 21 bases of the junction left unmatched. The germline V gene encodes CDR1 SGHKS and CDR2 YYEKEE (reference sequence). The DNA of the CDR3 is TGTGCCAGCAGCCCCCAATTTTGGGTCGTCGGACAGGGGGCGGCTCAGCCCCAGCATTTT. It is translated as CASSPQFWVVGQGAAQPQHF.

The count of this clone is one. V usage is TRBV5-1 and J usage is TRBJ2-1; 8 bases fit TRBD1. The CDR3 has 16 amino acids. V was pared by 4 bases and J by 4 bases, with 10 bases of the junction left unmatched. Per the germline V gene, CDR1 is SGHRS and CDR2 is YFSETQ. The CDR3 protein is CASSVTTGAKYNEQFF. DNA for the CDR3: TGCGCCAGCAGCGTCACGACAGGGGCCAAATACAATGAGCAGTTCTTC.

The rearrangement uses TRBV4-2 and TRBJ2-3; a weak D match, TRBD2 (7 bases). CDR1 LGHNA and CDR2 YNFKEQ come from the germline V gene. This CDR3 spans 18 amino acids. Trimming shortened V by 0 bases and J by 1 base, and 17 bases separated the two germline ends. The CDR3 is CASSQEIRGAVRTDTQYF. CDR3 in DNA: TGTGCCAGCAGCCAAGAAATACGGGGGGCTGTACGCACAGATACGCAGTATTTT.

The gene calls are TRBV7-2 and TRBJ1-5; possible D gene TRBD1, 6 bases. Trimming took 1 base from V and 2 from J, leaving 15 bases between them. CDR3 size: 17 residues. The germline V gene encodes CDR1 SGHTA and CDR2 FQGNSA. DNA for the CDR3: TGTGCCAGCAGCTTAGGTGTGGGGGCGCCTGGCAATCAGCCCCAGCATTTT. It specifies CASSLGVGAPGNQPQHF.

The V gene is TRBV4-3, the J gene TRBJ1-1; no firm D call. CDR1 is LGHNA and CDR2 is YSLEER in the germline V gene. Deletions cut 2 bases from V and 7 bases from J, with 11 bases between. There are 13 residues in the CDR3. The CDR3 loop is CASSQLVHLEAFF. The CDR3 bases are TGCGCCAGCAGCCAATTGGTTCACCTTGAAGCTTTCTTT.

The rearrangement joins TRBV6-4 to TRBJ2-3; D gene uncertain. Germline V gene lookup returns CDR1 MRHNA and CDR2 SNTAGT. The CDR3 length is 13 residues. V gave up 4 bases and J gave up 0 bases, with 5 bases separating them. The CDR3 nucleotides read TGTGCCAGCAGTGCGACTAGCACAGATACGCAGTATTTT. It translates to CASSATSTDTQYF.

The V gene is TRBV12-2, the J gene TRBJ1-1. TRBV12-2 is tagged as a pseudogene. The CDR3 covers 12 residues. The CDR3 DNA reads as TGTGCAAGTCGCTTGCCCTTGACTGAAGCTTTCTTT. As protein: CASRLPLTEAFF.

CDR3 DNA: TGTGCCAGTACCCCTGAGGACAGGGGGGGCTATGGCTACACCTTC. This encodes CASTPEDRGGYGYTF. The rearrangement joins TRBV19 to TRBJ1-2, with 10 positions matching TRBD1. V lost 7 bases and J lost 4; bases outside the gene matches: 9. Per germline, CDR1 LNHDA and CDR2 SQIVND (reference sequence). The length of the CDR3 is 15 residues.

The J gene is TRBJ2-1, the V gene TRBV11-3, with D hard to call. CDR1 and CDR2 (germline): SGHNT, YENEEA. This CDR3 has 13 amino acids. The V gene lost 0 bases and the J gene lost 9 bases, with 9 bases spanning the gap. This CDR3 reads CASSLEGNAEQFF. The CDR3 DNA sequence: TGTGCCAGCAGCTTAGAAGGGAATGCTGAGCAGTTCTTC.

The chain has TRBV9 and TRBJ1-6; tentatively, D is TRBD1 (5 bases). V dropped 1 base and J dropped 5 bases, with 7 bases sitting between them. This CDR3 spans 14 amino acids. Germline V lookup: CDR1 SGDLS, CDR2 YYNGEE. CDR3 in amino acids: CASSVRGHNSPLHF. The CDR3 region has the DNA TGTGCCAGCAGCGTAAGGGGTCATAATTCACCCCTCCACTTT.

This chain links TRBV29-1 with TRBJ1-4; D not certain. This CDR3 region has 13 residues. Germline V gene lookup returns CDR1 SQVTM and CDR2 ANQGSEA. V was pared by 4 bases and J by 0 bases, with 6 bases between. CDR3 residues: CSVGEPTNEKLFF. The CDR3 DNA is TGCAGCGTTGGGGAACCAACTAATGAAAAACTGTTTTTT.

This chain uses TRBV6-6 with TRBJ1-2; D not resolved. Germline-derived CDR1 and CDR2 are MNHNY and SVGAGI (reference sequence). The CDR3 runs to 14 residues. Trimming removed 7 bases from V and 5 bases from J, with 17 bases in between. The CDR3 spells CASTLRTLSYGYTF. The DNA for the CDR3 is TGTGCCAGCACCCTAAGGACGCTGTCATATGGCTACACCTTC.

The rearrangement joins TRBV9 to TRBJ2-3; D is undetermined. The CDR3 is made up of 12 amino acids. V was pared by 4 bases and J by 0 bases, with 3 bases between. The germline CDR1 and CDR2 sequences are SGDLS and YYNGEE. Here the CDR3 DNA reads TGTGCCAGCAGCCCTAGCACAGATACGCAGTATTTT. This codes for CASSPSTDTQYF. The whole variable domain, filled in from reference TRBV9 and TRBJ2-3, reads DSGVTQTPKHLITATGQRVTLRCSPRSGDLSVYWYQQSLDQGLQFLIQYYNGEERAKGNILERFSAQQFPDLHSELNLSSLELGDSALYFCASSPSTDTQYFGPGTRLTVL.

The chain combines TRBV30 with TRBJ1-1; TRBD1 is a possible D gene (5 bases). This CDR3 region has 14 residues. With 4 bases removed from V and 8 bases from J, the gap between germline ends came to 20 bases. Per germline, CDR1 GTSNPN and CDR2 SVGIG (reference sequence). The CDR3 loop reads CAWTTSGFRSEAFF. DNA for the CDR3: TGTGCCTGGACAACTTCAGGGTTTAGGTCGGAAGCTTTCTTT.

The gene calls are TRBV6-2 or TRBV6-3 and TRBJ1-2; D unclear. V was pared by 5 bases and J by 1 base, with 5 bases between. The CDR3 is 12 residues long. Germline values: CDR1 MNHEY, CDR2 SVGEGT. CDR3: CASSDYNYGYTF. In DNA, the CDR3 is TGTGCCAGCAGTGACTATAACTATGGCTACACCTTC.

The chain joins TRBV19 to TRBJ1-2; D ambiguous. The CDR3 runs 14 residues. The ends were cut back, 6 bases at V and 3 bases at J, with 14 bases in the middle. The germline V gene encodes CDR1 LNHDA and CDR2 SQIVND (reference sequence). CDR3 sequence reads: CASSNSAVDYGYTF. The DNA for the CDR3 is TGTGCCAGTAGCAATTCAGCGGTGGACTATGGCTACACCTTC.

This clone was seen more than once but under ten times. The rearrangement uses TRBV6-5 and TRBJ1-6, with 9 bases fitting TRBD1. The germline CDR1 and CDR2 sequences are MNHEY and SVGAGI. The trim removed 6 bases at V and 9 bases at J, leaving 3 bases unmatched. The CDR3 runs 13 residues. The CDR3 sequence: CASRQGAGSPLHF. CDR3 nucleotide sequence: TGTGCCAGCAGACAGGGGGCCGGTTCACCCCTCCACTTT.

This clone was recorded once. The chain uses TRBV9 and TRBJ2-5; 7 bases match TRBD1. The CDR3 sequence is 15 residues long. V was clipped by 0 bases and J by 5 bases; unmatched bases: 7. CDR1 and CDR2 from the germline V gene are SGDLS and YYNGEE. The CDR3 region is CASSVVDRVGETQYF. CDR3 nucleotide sequence: TGTGCCAGCAGCGTAGTCGACAGGGTTGGCGAGACCCAGTACTTC.

The V gene is TRBV7-2, the J gene TRBJ1-2; tentative D call: TRBD1 (6 bases). The V gene lost 0 bases and the J gene lost 7 bases, with 12 bases spanning the gap. The CDR3 has 14 amino acids. CDR1 is SGHTA, CDR2 FQGNSA, per germline. The CDR3 sequence: CASSLARGGGGYTF. The CDR3 coding sequence is TGTGCCAGCAGCTTAGCGAGGGGAGGGGGTGGCTACACCTTC.

This clone occurred once. V is TRBV2 and J is TRBJ2-1, with 7 positions matching TRBD1. V dropped 4 bases and J dropped 5; count of bases not matched to a gene: 11. This CDR3 is 16 amino acids long. Germline V gene sequence: CDR1 SNHLY, CDR2 FYNNEI. The CDR3 sequence: CASSAQGGQVNNEQFF. CDR3 in DNA: TGTGCCAGCAGTGCCCAAGGCGGACAGGTAAACAATGAGCAGTTCTTC. Combining the CDR3 with reference TRBV2 and TRBJ2-1 gives the whole variable domain EPEVTQTPSHQVTQMGQEVILRCVPISNHLYFYWYRQILGQKVEFLVSFYNNEISEKSEIFDDQFSVERPDGSNFTLKIRSTKLEDSAMYFCASSAQGGQVNNEQFFGPGTRLTVL.